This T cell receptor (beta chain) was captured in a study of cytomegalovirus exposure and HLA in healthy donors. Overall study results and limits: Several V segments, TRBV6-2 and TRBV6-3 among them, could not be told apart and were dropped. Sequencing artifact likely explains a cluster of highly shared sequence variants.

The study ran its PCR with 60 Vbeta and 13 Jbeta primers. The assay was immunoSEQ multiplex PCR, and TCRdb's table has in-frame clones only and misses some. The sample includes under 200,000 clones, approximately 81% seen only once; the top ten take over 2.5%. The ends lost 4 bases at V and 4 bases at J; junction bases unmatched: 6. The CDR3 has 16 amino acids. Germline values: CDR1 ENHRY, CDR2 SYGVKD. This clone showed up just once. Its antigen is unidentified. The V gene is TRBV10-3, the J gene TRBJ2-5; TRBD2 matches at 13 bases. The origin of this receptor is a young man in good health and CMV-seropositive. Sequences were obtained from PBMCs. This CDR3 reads CAISAGTSGTGETQYF. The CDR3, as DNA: TGTGCCATCAGTGCTGGGACTAGCGGGACGGGAGAGACCCAGTACTTC.